One and the same sample provided the 24 T cell receptor beta chains below, sequenced in a study of preoperative IRX-2 immunotherapy in early breast cancer. The assay was immunoSEQ multiplex PCR, and TCRdb's table has in-frame clones only and misses some. The table includes 30,000 to 35,000 clones, 90% to 95% detected once. Noted treatment: preoperative locoregional IRX-2 cytokine immunotherapy. This specimen was collected from a patient treated with IRX-2 immunotherapy. The source is a human donor with breast cancer.

J is TRBJ2-3 and V is TRBV11-2, with 11 bases fitting TRBD2. V lost 5 bases, J lost 6 bases, and 10 bases stayed unmatched. Germline V CDR1 and CDR2: SGHAT, FQNNGV. The CDR3 consists of 16 residues. The CDR3 sequence: CASSPGTTSGMDTQYF. The DNA of the CDR3 is TGTGCCAGCAGCCCTGGGACGACTAGCGGGATGGATACGCAGTATTTT.

The CDR3 sequence: CASSGSATGMGGYTF. CDR3 in DNA: TGTGCCAGCAGTGGATCCGCGACAGGGATGGGTGGCTACACCTTC. The rearrangement joins TRBV25-1 to TRBJ1-2, with 7 positions matching TRBD1. This CDR3 has 15 amino acids. From germline, CDR1 is MGHDK and CDR2 SYGVNS. With 4 bases clipped from V and 7 bases from J, the junction kept 12 bases outside the gene matches.

The J gene is TRBJ2-1, the V gene TRBV9; maybe TRBD2 (6 bases). The V gene lost 2 bases and the J gene lost 4 bases, with 25 bases spanning the gap. CDR1 SGDLS and CDR2 YYNGEE come from the germline V gene. The CDR3 extends over 19 amino acids. The DNA for the CDR3 is TGTGCCAGCAGCGTGCCCCACGGTAGCGGAGCCAGTATTTACAATGAGCAGTTCTTC. Translation: CASSVPHGSGASIYNEQFF.

The chain employs TRBV2 and TRBJ2-5; the match to TRBD1 covers 9 bases. Unmatched junction bases numbered 2, after V lost 5 bases and J lost 1 base. The CDR3 sequence is 14 residues long. Germline CDR1 SNHLY, CDR2 FYNNEI. The CDR3 is CASSKTGGQETQYF. CDR3 DNA: TGTGCCAGCAGTAAGACAGGGGGCCAAGAGACCCAGTACTTC.

This chain connects TRBV28 to TRBJ2-2, with D possibly being TRBD1 (6 bases). Per germline, CDR1 MDHEN and CDR2 SYDVKM. The germline V and J ends were trimmed by 7 bases and 0 bases, with 15 bases remaining between them. This CDR3 is built from 16 residues. The CDR3 is CASTSGEFANTGELFF. As DNA, the CDR3 is TGTGCCAGCACCTCAGGGGAATTCGCGAACACCGGGGAGCTGTTTTTT.

The sample holds one count of this clone. The chain links TRBV5-5 to TRBJ1-1, with no clear D. Trimming took 0 bases from V and 3 from J, leaving 15 bases between them. The CDR3 covers 16 residues. Germline CDR1 reads SGHKS; CDR2 reads YYEKEE (reference sequence). The chain's CDR3 is CASSLASWKVDTEAFF. The DNA of the CDR3 is TGTGCCAGCAGCTTGGCCTCGTGGAAAGTTGACACTGAAGCTTTCTTT.

The V and J genes are TRBV14 and TRBJ2-7; TRBD2 is a possible D gene (5 bases). The CDR3 totals 15 residues. From germline, CDR1 is SGHDN and CDR2 FVKESK. With 1 base removed from V and 2 bases from J, the gap between germline ends came to 12 bases. This chain's CDR3 is CASSQGIGLAYEQYF. CDR3 sequence (DNA): TGTGCCAGCAGCCAAGGAATAGGACTGGCCTACGAGCAGTACTTC.

This sequence joins TRBV28 and TRBJ1-1, with 8 bases identical to TRBD1. The CDR3 contains 13 residues. The germline gives CDR1 MDHEN, CDR2 SYDVKM. The junction had 5 bases not matched to a gene; V was cut back by 10 bases and J by 1 base. CDR3 coding DNA: TGTGCCAACCAGGGGGCGGCGAACACTGAAGCTTTCTTT. Translating it yields CANQGAANTEAFF.

The chain uses TRBV19 and TRBJ2-7; 11 nucleotides agree with TRBD2. With 3 bases clipped from V and 9 bases from J, the junction kept 4 bases outside the gene matches. CDR3 length equals 13 residues. Germline CDR1 and CDR2: LNHDA and SQIVND (reference sequence). CDR3 region: CASSMVLAGVQYF. The CDR3 DNA reads as TGTGCCAGTAGTATGGTACTAGCGGGAGTGCAGTACTTC.

V usage is TRBV7-9 and J usage is TRBJ2-7; no clear D gene. The germline V and J ends were trimmed by 1 base and 5 bases, with 3 bases remaining between them. The CDR3 sequence is 11 residues long. Germline V gene lookup returns CDR1 SEHNR and CDR2 FQNEAQ (reference sequence). The CDR3 loop is CASSLGDEQYF. The CDR3 nucleotides are TGTGCCAGCAGCTTAGGGGACGAGCAGTACTTC.

V gene TRBV6-7 combines with J gene TRBJ1-1; D perhaps matches TRBD1 (5 bases). TRBV6-7 is marked as an open reading frame, function uncertain. The ends were cut back, 6 bases at V and 0 bases at J, with 11 bases in the middle. The CDR3 length is 14 residues. CDR3 residues: CASSSDTLNTEAFF. The CDR3 DNA is TGTGCCAGCAGCTCGGACACCTTGAACACTGAAGCTTTCTTT.

This rearrangement joins TRBV11-2 to TRBJ2-3; tentatively, D is TRBD2 (6 bases). Germline V gives CDR1 SGHAT, CDR2 FQNNGV. The V gene lost 5 bases and the J gene lost 1 base, with 13 bases spanning the gap. The CDR3 runs to 15 residues. The CDR3: CASSGSSAGTDTQYF. CDR3 DNA: TGTGCCAGCAGCGGATCTAGCGCGGGCACAGATACGCAGTATTTT.

The chain carries TRBV5-1 and TRBJ2-3, with 11 bases that match TRBD2. V lost 4 bases and J lost 4; bases outside the gene matches: 5. The CDR3 spans 15 residues. Germline V CDR1 and CDR2: SGHRS, YFSETQ. The DNA for the CDR3 is TGCGCCAGCAGCCAAACTAGCGGGAGAGCAGATACGCAGTATTTT. Translating it yields CASSQTSGRADTQYF.

This chain uses TRBV7-3 with TRBJ2-1; 11 nucleotides agree with TRBD2. V shed 6 bases and J 5 bases; nucleotides not matched to a gene: 6. The length of the CDR3 is 15 residues. Germline lookup yields CDR1 SGHTA and CDR2 FQGTGA. CDR3 coding DNA: TGTGCCAGCAGTAGTAGCGGGAGGGCCCACAATGAGCAGTTCTTC. This sequence encodes CASSSSGRAHNEQFF.

The V and J genes are TRBV7-2 and TRBJ1-5; D gene ambiguous. This CDR3 has 12 amino acids. CDR1 is SGHTA, CDR2 FQGNSA, per germline. V lost 2 bases and J 5 bases, leaving 4 bases between the germline ends. The CDR3, as DNA: TGTGCCAGCAGCTTATTGTATCAGCCCCAGCATTTT. Protein sequence: CASSLLYQPQHF.

This clone was found a few times. J is TRBJ1-2 and V is TRBV19; no reliable D call. Deletions cut 3 bases from V and 3 bases from J, with 8 bases between. Germline V gene data show CDR1 as LNHDA and CDR2 as SQIVND (reference sequence). There are 13 residues in the CDR3. The CDR3 region is CASSIETHYGYTF. DNA of the CDR3: TGTGCCAGTAGTATCGAGACACACTATGGCTACACCTTC.

The chain recombines TRBV7-3 with TRBJ2-1, with unresolved D. This CDR3 is 15 amino acids long. The V end lost 0 bases, the J end lost 0 bases, and 6 bases lay between the germline ends. The V gene's germline CDR1 is SGHTA and CDR2 FQGTGA. CDR3 sequence (DNA): TGTGCCAGCAGCTTAACCCCGAGCTCCTACAATGAGCAGTTCTTC. It yields the protein CASSLTPSSYNEQFF.

This chain joins TRBV9 and TRBJ2-1; D could derive from TRBD1 or TRBD2 (5 bases each). This CDR3 region has 14 residues. V lost 3 bases to trimming and J lost 3 bases, with 10 bases between them. Looked up from germline, CDR1 is SGDLS and CDR2 is YYNGEE. CDR3 nucleotides: TGTGCCAGCAGCGCCCCGGGACGCTACAATGAGCAGTTCTTC. Translated: CASSAPGRYNEQFF.

The CDR3 DNA reads TGTGCCAGCAGCCTACAGGGGAAGGAGACCCAGTACTTC. Translated, it gives CASSLQGKETQYF. The chain combines TRBV7-3 with TRBJ2-5; 7 positions match TRBD1. The CDR3 runs 13 residues. Per the germline V gene, CDR1 is SGHTA and CDR2 is FQGTGA. V shed 5 bases and J 5 bases; nucleotides not matched to a gene: 5.

The chain employs TRBV6-5 and TRBJ2-5; D ambiguous. The end of the DNA aligns better with TRBJ2-7, so the J call may be wrong. The CDR3 consists of 11 residues. Germline-derived CDR1 and CDR2 are MNHEY and SVGAGI. This CDR3 reads CASSSPYEQYF. In DNA, the CDR3 is TGTGCCAGCAGTTCCCCCTACGAGCAGTACTTC.

V usage is TRBV4-1 and J usage is TRBJ1-2; D is uncertain. The CDR3 length is 15 residues. CDR1 and CDR2 from the germline V gene are MGHRA and YSYEKL. Between the trimmed V and J ends, which lost 7 bases and 0 bases, there was a span of 15 bases. The CDR3 reads CASTINSGSNYGYTF. CDR3 nucleotides: TGCGCCAGCACGATAAATAGCGGTTCTAACTATGGCTACACCTTC.

This clone was observed a single time. This chain uses TRBV7-2 with TRBJ2-3, with D possibly TRBD2 on 5 matching bases. V was trimmed by 4 bases and J by 6 bases, leaving 23 bases between them. Germline CDR1 SGHTA, CDR2 FQGNSA. This CDR3 region has 17 residues. This CDR3 is CASSSPPPRALADTQYF. In DNA form, the CDR3 reads TGTGCCAGCAGCTCTCCCCCCCCAAGGGCCTTAGCGGATACGCAGTATTTT. Full variable domain (remainder filled in from reference TRBV7-2 and TRBJ2-3): GAGVSQSPSNKVTEKGKDVELRCDPISGHTALYWYRQSLGQGLEFLIYFQGNSAPDKSGLPSDRFSAERTGGSVSTLTIQRTQQEDSAVYLCASSSPPPRALADTQYFGPGTRLTVL.

The genes are TRBV6-4 and TRBJ2-1, with a possible D match to TRBD2 (5 bases). CDR3 length equals 15 residues. Trimming removed 3 bases from V and 5 bases from J, with 14 bases in between. Germline assignment: CDR1 MRHNA and CDR2 SNTAGT. CDR3 sequence reads: CASSEAGGQNNEQFF. The CDR3 nucleotides read TGTGCCAGCAGTGAGGCGGGCGGTCAAAACAATGAGCAGTTCTTC.

The chain links TRBV25-1 to TRBJ1-5, with TRBD1 matching 11 bases. Trimming at V came to 6 bases and at J to 4 bases, leaving 2 bases not matched to a gene. In germline, CDR1 is MGHDK, CDR2 SYGVNS. CDR3 size: 14 residues. DNA for the CDR3: TGTGCCAGCAGGGGGACAGGGGGAAATCAGCCCCAGCATTTT. Translated, it gives CASRGTGGNQPQHF.